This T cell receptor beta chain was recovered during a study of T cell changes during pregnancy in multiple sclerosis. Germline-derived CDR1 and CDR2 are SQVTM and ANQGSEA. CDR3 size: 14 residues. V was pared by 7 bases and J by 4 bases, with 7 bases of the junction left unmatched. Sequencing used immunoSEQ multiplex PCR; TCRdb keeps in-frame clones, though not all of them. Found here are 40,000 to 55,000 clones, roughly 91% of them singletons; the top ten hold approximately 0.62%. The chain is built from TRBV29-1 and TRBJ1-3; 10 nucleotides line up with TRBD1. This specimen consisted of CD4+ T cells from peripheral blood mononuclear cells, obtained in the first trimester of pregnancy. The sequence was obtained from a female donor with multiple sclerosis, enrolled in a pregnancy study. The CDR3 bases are TGCAGCGCCTCCGACAGGGGGCGAGGAAACACCATATATTTT. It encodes CSASDRGRGNTIYF.